This TCR beta chain was captured by sequencing in a study of blood T cell repertoires in COVID-19. The germline gives CDR1 SGHAT, CDR2 FQNNGV. CDR3 length equals 15 residues. The ends were cut back, 5 bases at V and 0 bases at J, with 10 bases in the middle. TCRdb keeps only in-frame clones here, not all; method: immunoSEQ multiplex PCR. Here the sample spans about 340,000 clones, roughly 90% being singletons. The receptor's source is a woman aged 70-85 years with COVID-19, enrolled during active disease. The chain employs TRBV11-2 and TRBJ1-4; no clear D. Sequencing was performed on peripheral blood. In nucleotides, the CDR3 is TGTGCCAGCAGCCTCTACGGAGCAACTAATGAAAAACTGTTTTTT. Translating it yields CASSLYGATNEKLFF.